These T cell receptor beta chains were read from a single sample in a study of shared clonotypes between healthy human individuals. Sequenced by immunoSEQ multiplex PCR; TCRdb stores in-frame clones only, minus some. The table includes approximately 1,500,000 clones, 98% detected once. Sequencing was carried out using naive CD4+ T cells sorted from blood. The receptors derive from a man under 40 in good health. The CDR3 runs from the conserved cysteine through the conserved F or W.

V gene: TRBV28
J gene: TRBJ2-2
CDR3 length: 16
CDR3 protein: CASSISSGMGNGELFF

V gene: TRBV18
J gene: TRBJ1-4
CDR3 length: 16
CDR3 protein: CASSRLDGADNEKLFF

V gene: TRBV6-6
J gene: TRBJ2-3
CDR3 length: 15
CDR3 protein: CASRPGLAGTDTQYF

V gene: TRBV9
J gene: TRBJ2-7
CDR3 length: 15
CDR3 protein: CASSSSGTSSYEQYF

V gene: TRBV15
J gene: TRBJ2-5
CDR3 length: 13
CDR3 protein: CATSRGPQETQYF

V gene: TRBV5-7
J gene: TRBJ1-4
CDR3 length: 15
CDR3 protein: CASSRRPAGWFELFF

V gene: TRBV28
J gene: TRBJ2-1
CDR3 length: 13
CDR3 protein: CASSSQSNNEQFF

V gene: TRBV2
J gene: TRBJ2-7
CDR3 length: 13
CDR3 protein: CASSVQGTYEQYF

V gene: TRBV5-1
J gene: TRBJ2-7
CDR3 length: 14
CDR3 protein: CASRLTNSNYEQYF

V gene: TRBV18
J gene: TRBJ2-5
CDR3 length: 16
CDR3 protein: CASSPRTSGTGETQYF

V gene: TRBV18
J gene: TRBJ2-1
CDR3 length: 16
CDR3 protein: CASSPLGVTLNNEQFF

V gene: TRBV28
J gene: TRBJ1-1
CDR3 length: 15
CDR3 protein: CASSPPGVFYTEAFF

V gene: TRBV7-9
J gene: TRBJ2-7
CDR3 length: 14
CDR3 protein: CASSLAGTTYEQYF

V gene: TRBV29-1
J gene: TRBJ2-7
CDR3 length: 14
CDR3 protein: CSVGKPGLTYEQYF

V gene: TRBV19
J gene: TRBJ2-1
CDR3 length: 11
CDR3 protein: CASSLINEQFF

V gene: TRBV28
J gene: TRBJ2-3
CDR3 length: 12
CDR3 protein: CASSFSGDTQYF

V gene: TRBV5-4
J gene: TRBJ2-7
CDR3 length: 14
CDR3 protein: CASSSRQGSYEQYF

V gene: TRBV7-9
J gene: TRBJ2-2
CDR3 length: 17
CDR3 protein: CASSLAWGEGYTGELFF

V gene: TRBV6-5
J gene: TRBJ1-5
CDR3 length: 15
CDR3 protein: CASSSGQGDNQPQHF

V gene: TRBV10-1
J gene: TRBJ2-7
CDR3 length: 14
CDR3 protein: CASSDTGSSYEQYF

V gene: TRBV9
J gene: TRBJ2-5
CDR3 length: 15
CDR3 protein: CASSPRQGIQETQYF

V gene: TRBV5-4
J gene: TRBJ2-7
CDR3 length: 12
CDR3 protein: CASRGSSYEQYF

V gene: TRBV6-5
J gene: TRBJ2-7
CDR3 length: 15
CDR3 protein: CASSYSVAQVYEQYF

V gene: TRBV10-2
J gene: TRBJ2-7
CDR3 length: 19
CDR3 protein: CASSPPGLAPSPPEYEQYF

V gene: TRBV4-1
J gene: TRBJ1-2
CDR3 length: 16
CDR3 protein: CASSQSWGQANYGYTF

V gene: TRBV10-2
J gene: TRBJ2-7
CDR3 length: 13
CDR3 protein: CASTGQGTYEQYF

V gene: TRBV7-9
J gene: TRBJ2-1
CDR3 length: 15
CDR3 protein: CASSLGLAGEGEQFF

V gene: TRBV18
J gene: TRBJ1-1
CDR3 length: 12
CDR3 protein: CASSRTASEAFF

V gene: TRBV5-1
J gene: TRBJ1-4
CDR3 length: 13
CDR3 protein: CASSLELNEKLFF

V gene: TRBV7-2
J gene: TRBJ2-7
CDR3 length: 12
CDR3 protein: CASGQGLYEQYF

V gene: TRBV28
J gene: TRBJ2-7
CDR3 length: 14
CDR3 protein: CASSFGGANNEQYF

V gene: TRBV10-3
J gene: TRBJ2-4
CDR3 length: 13
CDR3 protein: CAISEGRKNIQYF

V gene: TRBV5-1
J gene: TRBJ2-2
CDR3 length: 18
CDR3 protein: CASSFSSPTGVNTGELFF

V gene: TRBV10-3
J gene: TRBJ2-7
CDR3 length: 15
CDR3 protein: CAISEVRQGSNGQYF

V gene: TRBV28
J gene: TRBJ1-1
CDR3 length: 12
CDR3 protein: CASSRLGSEAFF

V gene: TRBV6-1
J gene: TRBJ2-5
CDR3 length: 13
CDR3 protein: CATHRPTRETQYF

V gene: TRBV6-5
J gene: TRBJ2-3
CDR3 length: 12
CDR3 protein: CASSYFGDTQYF

V gene: TRBV4-1
J gene: TRBJ2-6
CDR3 length: 17
CDR3 protein: CASSQVEGLIGANVLTF

V gene: TRBV7-6
J gene: TRBJ1-5
CDR3 length: 14
CDR3 protein: CASSGLYSNQPQHF

V gene: TRBV5-6
J gene: TRBJ1-1
CDR3 length: 16
CDR3 protein: CASSLRTRALNTEAFF

V gene: TRBV11-2
J gene: TRBJ1-2
CDR3 length: 13
CDR3 protein: CASRPQGDYGYTF

V gene: TRBV7-2
J gene: TRBJ2-2
CDR3 length: 15
CDR3 protein: CASSLVGLGTGELFF

V gene: TRBV5-1
J gene: TRBJ2-7
CDR3 length: 13
CDR3 protein: CASSLGYRDEQYF

V gene: TRBV18
J gene: TRBJ2-1
CDR3 length: 13
CDR3 protein: CASSLKAGAEQFF

V gene: TRBV6-1
J gene: TRBJ2-1
CDR3 length: 11
CDR3 protein: CASRQNNEQFF

V gene: TRBV6-1
J gene: TRBJ2-3
CDR3 length: 14
CDR3 protein: CASSRAGAADTQYF

V gene: TRBV19
J gene: TRBJ2-6
CDR3 length: 13
CDR3 protein: CASSTTGANVLTF

V gene: TRBV7-2
J gene: TRBJ2-3
CDR3 length: 17
CDR3 protein: CASSPRELAGRTDTQYF

V gene: TRBV7-6
J gene: TRBJ2-7
CDR3 length: 16
CDR3 protein: CASSPTSAGGPYEQYF

V gene: TRBV5-4
J gene: TRBJ2-7
CDR3 length: 14
CDR3 protein: CASSYGTPLYEQYF

V gene: TRBV12-1
J gene: TRBJ2-1
CDR3 length: 19
CDR3 protein: CASSFCDLLGGPCYNEQFF

V gene: TRBV4-1
J gene: TRBJ2-5
CDR3 length: 14
CDR3 protein: CASSQDQNKETQYF

V gene: TRBV18
J gene: TRBJ2-1
CDR3 length: 16
CDR3 protein: CASSPVGLVGPDEQFF